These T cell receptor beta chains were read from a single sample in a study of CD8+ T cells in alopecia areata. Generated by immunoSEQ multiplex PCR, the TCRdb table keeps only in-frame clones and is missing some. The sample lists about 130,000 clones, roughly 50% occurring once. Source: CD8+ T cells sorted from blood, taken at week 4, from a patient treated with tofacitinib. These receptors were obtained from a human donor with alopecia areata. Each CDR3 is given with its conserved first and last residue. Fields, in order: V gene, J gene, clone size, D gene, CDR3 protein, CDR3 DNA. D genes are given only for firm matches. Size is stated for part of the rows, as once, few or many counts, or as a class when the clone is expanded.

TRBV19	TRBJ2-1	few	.	CASSIGRYNEQFF	TGTGCCAGTAGTATAGGACGGTACAATGAGCAGTTCTTC
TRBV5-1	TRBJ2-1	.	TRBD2	CASSAGREAYLMGEQFF	TGCGCCAGCAGCGCGGGTCGGGAGGCCTACCTGATGGGTGAGCAGTTCTTC
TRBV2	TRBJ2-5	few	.	CASSEPATQYF	TGTGCCAGCAGTGAACCCGCTACCCAGTACTTC
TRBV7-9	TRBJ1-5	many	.	CASSSAEAGNQPQHF	TGTGCCAGCAGTAGTGCAGAGGCCGGCAATCAGCCCCAGCATTTT
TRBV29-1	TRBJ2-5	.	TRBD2	CSVEEAGGDYEQYF	TGCAGCGTCGAAGAGGCGGGGGGCGATTATGAGCAGTACTTC
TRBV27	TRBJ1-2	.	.	CASSGWIRDGYTF	TGTGCCAGTTCAGGGTGGATACGGGACGGGTACACCTTC
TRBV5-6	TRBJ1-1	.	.	CASSSNTDREAFF	TGTGCCAGCAGCTCTAATACCGACAGGGAAGCTTTCTTT
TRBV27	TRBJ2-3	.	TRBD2	CASSLGGGTDTQYF	TGTGCCAGCAGTTTAGGGGGGGGCACAGATACGCAGTATTTT
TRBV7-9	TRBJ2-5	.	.	CASSPATTYQETQYF	TGTGCCAGCAGCCCCGCTACCACCTACCAAGAGACCCAGTACTTC
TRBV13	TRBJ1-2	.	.	CASSLISEASPGYTF	TGTGCCAGCAGCTTAATCAGCGAGGCCTCGCCTGGCTACACCTTC
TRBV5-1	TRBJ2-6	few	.	CASSLGRGLGANVLTF	TGCGCCAGCAGCTTGGGGAGGGGCCTGGGGGCCAACGTCCTGACTTTC
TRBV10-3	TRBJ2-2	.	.	CAIAGDGTGELFF	TGTGCCATCGCAGGGGATGGAACCGGGGAGCTGTTTTTT
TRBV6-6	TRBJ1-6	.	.	CASSYSIREYSPLHF	TGTGCCAGCAGTTACTCGATTAGGGAGTATTCACCCCTCCACTTT
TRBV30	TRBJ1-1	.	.	CAWTPQENTEAFF	TGTGCCTGGACACCGCAGGAGAACACTGAAGCTTTCTTT
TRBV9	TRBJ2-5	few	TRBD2	CASSGGGEETQYF	TGTGCCAGCTCCGGGGGGGGCGAAGAGACCCAGTACTTC
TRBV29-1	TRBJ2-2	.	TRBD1	CSVLGGDRDHTGELFF	TGCAGCGTCCTGGGTGGGGACAGGGACCACACCGGGGAGCTGTTTTTT
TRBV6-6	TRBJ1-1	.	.	CASSYSLARGNTEAFF	TGTGCCAGCAGTTACTCGCTCGCCAGGGGGAACACTGAAGCTTTCTTT
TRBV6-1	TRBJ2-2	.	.	CASRSQEFTGELFF	TGTGCCAGCAGATCACAGGAATTCACCGGGGAGCTGTTTTTT
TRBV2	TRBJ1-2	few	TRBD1	CASSRDRDGVGYGYTF	TGTGCCAGCAGCCGGGACAGGGATGGGGTGGGCTATGGCTACACCTTC
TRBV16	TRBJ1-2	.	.	CASSGGESYGYTF	TGTGCCAGCAGCGGGGGCGAAAGCTATGGCTACACCTTC